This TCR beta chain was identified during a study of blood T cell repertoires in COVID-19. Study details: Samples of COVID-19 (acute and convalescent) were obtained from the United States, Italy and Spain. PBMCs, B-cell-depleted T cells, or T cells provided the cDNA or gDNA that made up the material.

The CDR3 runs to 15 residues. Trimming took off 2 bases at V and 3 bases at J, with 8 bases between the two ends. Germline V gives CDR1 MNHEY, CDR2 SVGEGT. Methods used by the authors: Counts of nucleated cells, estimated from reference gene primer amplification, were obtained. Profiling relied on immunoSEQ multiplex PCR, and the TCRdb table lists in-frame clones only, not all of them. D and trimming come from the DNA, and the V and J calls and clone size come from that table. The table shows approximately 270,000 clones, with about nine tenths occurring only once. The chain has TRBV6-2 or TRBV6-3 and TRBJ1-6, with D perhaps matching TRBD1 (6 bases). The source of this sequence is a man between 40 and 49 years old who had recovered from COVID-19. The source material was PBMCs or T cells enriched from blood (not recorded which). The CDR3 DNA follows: TGTGCCAGCAGTTACGAGGACAGCTATAATTCACCCCTCCACTTT. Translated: CASSYEDSYNSPLHF.